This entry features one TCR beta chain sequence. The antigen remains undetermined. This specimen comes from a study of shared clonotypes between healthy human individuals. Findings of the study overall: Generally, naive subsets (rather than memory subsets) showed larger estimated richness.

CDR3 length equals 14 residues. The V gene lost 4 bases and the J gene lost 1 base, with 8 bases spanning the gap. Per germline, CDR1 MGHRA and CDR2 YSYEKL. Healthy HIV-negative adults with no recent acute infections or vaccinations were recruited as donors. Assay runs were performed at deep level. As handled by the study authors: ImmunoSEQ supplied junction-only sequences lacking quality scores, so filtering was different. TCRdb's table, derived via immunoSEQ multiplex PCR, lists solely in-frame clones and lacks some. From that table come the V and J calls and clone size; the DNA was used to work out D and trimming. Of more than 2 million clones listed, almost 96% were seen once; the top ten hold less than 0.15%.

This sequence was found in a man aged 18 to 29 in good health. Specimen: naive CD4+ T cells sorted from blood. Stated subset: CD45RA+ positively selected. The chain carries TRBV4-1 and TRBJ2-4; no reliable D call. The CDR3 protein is CASSPLGAKNIQYF. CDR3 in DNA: TGCGCCAGCAGCCCACTCGGGGCCAAAAACATTCAGTACTTC.